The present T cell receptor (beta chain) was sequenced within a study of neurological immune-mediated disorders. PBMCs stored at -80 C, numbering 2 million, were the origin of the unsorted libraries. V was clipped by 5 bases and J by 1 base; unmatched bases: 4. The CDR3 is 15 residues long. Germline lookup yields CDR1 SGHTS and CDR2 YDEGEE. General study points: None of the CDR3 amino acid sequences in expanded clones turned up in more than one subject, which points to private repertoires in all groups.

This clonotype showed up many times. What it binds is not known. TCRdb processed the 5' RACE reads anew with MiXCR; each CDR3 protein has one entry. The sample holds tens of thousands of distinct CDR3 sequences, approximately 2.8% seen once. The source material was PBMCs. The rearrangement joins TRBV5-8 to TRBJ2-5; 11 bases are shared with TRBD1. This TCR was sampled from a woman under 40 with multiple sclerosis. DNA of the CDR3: TGTGCCAGCAGGCTGGGACAGGGGGTCCAAGAGACCCAGTACTTC. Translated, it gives CASRLGQGVQETQYF.